This TCR beta chain comes out of a study of T cell repertoires in cytomegalovirus infection. The sample holds many counts of this clonotype. Its target is unknown. One entry per CDR3 protein, called by TCRdb with MiXCR from the reads. The data contain 300,000 to 400,000 distinct CDR3 sequences, almost 30% of them singletons. This CDR3 is built from 11 residues. Germline V gene sequence: CDR1 WSHSY, CDR2 SAAADI. The ends were cut back, 5 bases at V and 5 bases at J, with 7 bases in the middle. The specimen was cultured PBMCs, collected from culture after CMV antigen stimulation. This chain uses TRBV10-2 with TRBJ2-7; D remains ambiguous. The sequence was collected from a human donor in good health (CMV status not recorded). Some clones in this sample may be carry-over from other donors' samples. The CDR3 reads CASSTRDEQYF. The CDR3 bases are TGCGCCAGCAGTACACGGGACGAGCAGTACTTC.